This is a list of T cell receptor beta chains from one sample in a study of T cell repertoires in cytomegalovirus infection. TCRdb recomputed calls from the reads with MiXCR, one row per CDR3 protein. The data contain about 100,000 distinct CDR3 sequences, more than 20% of them seen just once; the ten biggest clones take up 35% to 50%. Specimen: CD8+ T cells from PBMCs. These receptors originate from a human donor in good health (CMV status not recorded). Some clones in this sample may be carry-over from other donors' samples. Both conserved end residues are part of each CDR3. Fields, in order: V gene, clone size, J gene, D gene, CDR3 protein, CDR3 DNA. The D gene is left open where the match is weak. Clone size is shown for a subset of rows, as once, few, many or a class of expanded clone.

v_gene: TRBV4-2
abundance: -
j_gene: TRBJ2-5
d_gene: -
CDR3aa: CASSQVEGETQYF
CDR3nt: TGTGCCAGCAGCCAAGTCGAAGGAGAGACCCAGTACTTC

v_gene: TRBV20-1
abundance: -
j_gene: TRBJ2-1
d_gene: TRBD1
CDR3aa: CSGTGYNNEQFF
CDR3nt: TGCAGTGGGACAGGATATAACAATGAGCAGTTCTTC

v_gene: TRBV20-1
abundance: -
j_gene: TRBJ2-7
d_gene: -
CDR3aa: CSARDPIAEAYEQYF
CDR3nt: TGCAGTGCTAGAGATCCCATAGCGGAAGCCTACGAGCAGTACTTC

v_gene: TRBV7-2
abundance: many
j_gene: TRBJ2-2
d_gene: -
CDR3aa: CALRGVRTGELFF
CDR3nt: TGTGCCCTCCGGGGTGTACGAACCGGGGAGCTGTTTTTT

v_gene: TRBV7-9
abundance: many
j_gene: TRBJ2-2
d_gene: -
CDR3aa: CASSLPDFSRTGELFF
CDR3nt: TGTGCCAGCAGCTTGCCGGACTTCTCTCGGACCGGGGAGCTGTTTTTT

v_gene: TRBV6-2/TRBV6-3
abundance: once
j_gene: TRBJ2-1
d_gene: TRBD2
CDR3aa: CASSYWGLADEQFF
CDR3nt: TGTGCCAGCAGTTACTGGGGACTAGCAGATGAGCAGTTCTTC

v_gene: TRBV4-1
abundance: many
j_gene: TRBJ2-7
d_gene: TRBD2
CDR3aa: CASSQEGLAGGGYEQYF
CDR3nt: TGCGCCAGCAGCCAAGAAGGGCTAGCGGGAGGGGGCTACGAGCAGTACTTC

v_gene: TRBV6-2/TRBV6-3
abundance: few
j_gene: TRBJ1-1
d_gene: -
CDR3aa: CASSKGENTEAFF
CDR3nt: TGTGCCAGCAGCAAGGGCGAGAACACTGAAGCTTTCTTT

v_gene: TRBV24-1
abundance: many
j_gene: TRBJ2-2
d_gene: -
CDR3aa: CATSEGRMTENTGELFF
CDR3nt: TGTGCCACCAGTGAGGGGAGGATGACAGAAAACACCGGGGAGCTGTTTTTT

v_gene: TRBV6-6
abundance: few
j_gene: TRBJ2-7
d_gene: -
CDR3aa: CASSPRSPNEQYF
CDR3nt: TGTGCCAGCAGCCCCCGGTCCCCGAACGAGCAGTACTTC

v_gene: TRBV19
abundance: many
j_gene: TRBJ2-2
d_gene: TRBD2
CDR3aa: CACSSLVAGEGGELFF
CDR3nt: TGTGCCTGCTCCTCCCTGGTCGCGGGAGAGGGCGGGGAGCTGTTTTTT

v_gene: TRBV7-9
abundance: -
j_gene: TRBJ2-3
d_gene: -
CDR3aa: CASSPRTVSTDTQYF
CDR3nt: TGTGCCAGCAGCCCCCGGACAGTAAGCACAGATACGCAGTATTTT

v_gene: TRBV4-1
abundance: few
j_gene: TRBJ2-3
d_gene: -
CDR3aa: CASSQGPSGWPDTQYF
CDR3nt: TGCGCCAGCAGCCAAGGACCAAGCGGGTGGCCAGATACGCAGTATTTT

v_gene: TRBV25-1
abundance: few
j_gene: TRBJ2-3
d_gene: -
CDR3aa: CASSESTDTQYF
CDR3nt: TGTGCCAGCAGTGAGTCCACAGATACGCAGTATTTT

v_gene: TRBV5-1
abundance: -
j_gene: TRBJ2-7
d_gene: -
CDR3aa: CASSRDFYEQYF
CDR3nt: TGCGCCAGCAGCAGGGATTTCTACGAGCAGTACTTC

v_gene: TRBV28
abundance: -
j_gene: TRBJ2-3
d_gene: -
CDR3aa: CASSSQQLGRVTDTQYF
CDR3nt: TGTGCCAGCAGTTCGCAACAGCTGGGGCGGGTCACAGATACGCAGTATTTT

v_gene: TRBV9
abundance: few
j_gene: TRBJ2-3
d_gene: TRBD1
CDR3aa: CASSRTGSGTDTQYF
CDR3nt: TGTGCCAGCAGCCGGACAGGGTCGGGCACAGATACGCAGTATTTT

v_gene: TRBV28
abundance: -
j_gene: TRBJ2-3
d_gene: -
CDR3aa: CASSLLGSGDTQYF
CDR3nt: TGTGCCAGCAGTTTATTGGGGAGTGGAGATACGCAGTATTTT

v_gene: TRBV12-3/TRBV12-4
abundance: few
j_gene: TRBJ2-3
d_gene: TRBD2
CDR3aa: CASSKGLAGDTDTQYF
CDR3nt: TGTGCCAGCAGCAAAGGACTAGCGGGAGACACAGATACGCAGTATTTT

v_gene: TRBV20-1
abundance: -
j_gene: TRBJ1-5
d_gene: -
CDR3aa: CSARYPGDTHNQPQHF
CDR3nt: TGCAGTGCTAGATACCCCGGGGACACGCACAATCAGCCCCAGCATTTT

v_gene: TRBV12-3/TRBV12-4
abundance: many
j_gene: TRBJ1-5
d_gene: -
CDR3aa: CASSFSLVQDRASQHF
CDR3nt: TGTGCCAGCAGCTTTTCCCTGGTTCAGGACCGCGCGTCCCAGCATTTT

v_gene: TRBV28
abundance: many
j_gene: TRBJ1-1
d_gene: TRBD1
CDR3aa: CASRSETTGALNTEAFF
CDR3nt: TGTGCCAGCAGGTCCGAAACGACAGGGGCCTTGAACACTGAAGCTTTCTTT

v_gene: TRBV11-2
abundance: -
j_gene: TRBJ2-7
d_gene: TRBD1
CDR3aa: CASSLVAGTGSYEQYF
CDR3nt: TGTGCCAGCAGCTTAGTTGCCGGGACAGGCTCCTACGAGCAGTACTTC

v_gene: TRBV7-9
abundance: few
j_gene: TRBJ1-1
d_gene: TRBD1
CDR3aa: CASSSGGTGPLNTEAFF
CDR3nt: TGTGCCAGCAGCTCGGGGGGGACAGGACCCTTGAACACTGAAGCTTTCTTT

v_gene: TRBV13
abundance: few
j_gene: TRBJ2-3
d_gene: -
CDR3aa: CASSLSRSGPPKESDTQYF
CDR3nt: TGTGCCAGCAGCTTAAGCCGATCGGGACCCCCGAAGGAATCAGATACGCAGTATTTT

v_gene: TRBV14
abundance: -
j_gene: TRBJ1-1
d_gene: TRBD1
CDR3aa: CASSQTTGGTEAFF
CDR3nt: TGTGCCAGCAGCCAAACGACAGGGGGAACTGAAGCTTTCTTT

v_gene: TRBV7-2
abundance: many
j_gene: TRBJ2-5
d_gene: TRBD2
CDR3aa: CASSLGAGGPSETQYF
CDR3nt: TGTGCCAGCAGCTTAGGGGCGGGAGGGCCCTCAGAGACCCAGTACTTC

v_gene: TRBV4-3
abundance: -
j_gene: TRBJ1-4
d_gene: -
CDR3aa: CASSQDPTDNEKLFF
CDR3nt: TGCGCCAGCAGCCAAGATCCCACAGATAATGAAAAACTGTTTTTT

v_gene: TRBV20-1
abundance: -
j_gene: TRBJ2-2
d_gene: TRBD2
CDR3aa: CSARDASGRTNTGELFF
CDR3nt: TGCAGTGCTAGAGATGCGAGCGGGAGAACAAACACCGGGGAGCTGTTTTTT

v_gene: TRBV20-1
abundance: -
j_gene: TRBJ2-1
d_gene: -
CDR3aa: CSAAPRGYNEQFF
CDR3nt: TGCAGTGCTGCCCCCCGCGGTTACAATGAGCAGTTCTTC

v_gene: TRBV11-2
abundance: few
j_gene: TRBJ1-5
d_gene: -
CDR3aa: CASSDTTGQPQHF
CDR3nt: TGTGCCAGCAGTGATACGACAGGTCAGCCCCAGCATTTT

v_gene: TRBV12-3/TRBV12-4
abundance: -
j_gene: TRBJ2-7
d_gene: TRBD2
CDR3aa: CASETSGSYEQYF
CDR3nt: TGTGCCAGCGAAACTAGCGGGAGCTACGAGCAGTACTTC

v_gene: TRBV6-5
abundance: -
j_gene: TRBJ2-1
d_gene: TRBD1
CDR3aa: CASSYSGTGDSYNEQFF
CDR3nt: TGTGCCAGCAGTTACTCCGGGACAGGGGATTCCTACAATGAGCAGTTCTTC

v_gene: TRBV20-1
abundance: -
j_gene: TRBJ1-1
d_gene: -
CDR3aa: CSAPTVNTEAFF
CDR3nt: TGCAGTGCCCCGACCGTGAACACTGAAGCTTTCTTT

v_gene: TRBV19
abundance: -
j_gene: TRBJ2-2
d_gene: -
CDR3aa: CATEEFLNTGELFF
CDR3nt: TGTGCCACCGAGGAATTTCTGAACACCGGGGAGCTGTTTTTT